The 14 T cell receptor beta chains in this list originate from one sample, sequenced in a study of T cell repertoires in cytomegalovirus infection. Their antigens remain unidentified. TCRdb reprocessed the reads via MiXCR and lists one record per CDR3 protein. Among approximately 140,000 distinct CDR3 sequences, under 30% were seen once, and the ten largest hold 30% to 35%. Sequenced material: PBMCs, sequenced either directly or after in vitro stimulation (not recorded which). The receptors were gathered from a human donor in good health (CMV status not recorded). Some clones in this sample may be carry-over from other donors' samples.

V usage is TRBV6-2 or TRBV6-3 and J usage is TRBJ2-7, with TRBD1 identical over 10 bases. Germline values: CDR1 MNHEY, CDR2 SVGEGT. The CDR3 is 12 residues long. V lost 11 bases to trimming and J lost 5 bases; unmatched junction nucleotides: 6. The CDR3, as DNA: TGTGCCGGTAGGGACAGGGGACACGAGCAGTACTTC. Encoded protein: CAGRDRGHEQYF.

Note on this clonotype: A much larger clone lies a single base off, so this may be a read error. The CDR3 ends on some other residue instead of the conserved phenylalanine or tryptophan, so this is likely a read error. The chain couples TRBV7-2 to TRBJ1-6, with TRBD1 as a possible D gene (5 bases). V was shortened by 5 bases and J by 10 bases, with 12 bases between the two germline ends. In germline, CDR1 is SGHTA, CDR2 FQGNSA. The CDR3 sequence is 13 residues long. CDR3 sequence (DNA): TGTGCCAGCAGCCCAGCGGGGGACTCACCCCTCCACTTG. Translating gives CASSPAGDSPLHL.

The chain couples TRBV5-4 to TRBJ2-3; D not certain. This CDR3 contains 13 residues. CDR1 is SGHNT and CDR2 is YYREEE in the germline V gene (reference sequence). Trimming took off 5 bases at V and 4 bases at J, with 11 bases between the two ends. The CDR3 coding sequence is TGTGCCAGCAGTCAAGACGCGGCAGATACGCAGTATTTT. Residues: CASSQDAADTQYF.

A single count supports this clonotype. V and J are TRBV4-1 and TRBJ1-5, with D hard to call. This CDR3 has 14 amino acids. V was clipped by 1 base and J by 3 bases, with 7 bases between them. The germline gives CDR1 MGHRA, CDR2 YSYEKL. The CDR3 DNA sequence: TGCGCCAGCAGCCAAGGACGAAACAATCAGCCCCAGCATTTT. Protein product: CASSQGRNNQPQHF.

The chain has TRBV19 and TRBJ2-7, with D possibly called TRBD1 or TRBD2 (5 bases each). The CDR3 spans 13 residues. V lost 2 bases and J 6 bases, leaving 11 bases between the germline ends. Germline-derived CDR1 and CDR2 are LNHDA and SQIVND (reference sequence). CDR3 nucleotide sequence: TGTGCCAGTAGTATACACGGGGCGGCCGAGCAGTACTTC. Translating gives CASSIHGAAEQYF.

This clonotype appeared many times. The chain recombines TRBV28 with TRBJ2-2; 13 nucleotides line up with TRBD2. The V segment lost 6 bases and the J segment 4 bases; nucleotides outside the gene matches: 5. CDR1 is MDHEN and CDR2 is SYDVKM in the germline V gene. CDR3 size: 16 residues. The CDR3 is CASRPGLAGLTGELFF. The CDR3 DNA reads TGTGCCAGCAGACCGGGACTAGCGGGACTCACCGGGGAGCTGTTTTTT.

This clonotype was seen only a few times. The genes are TRBV28 and TRBJ1-5; the D gene is possibly TRBD1 (6 bases). CDR3 length: 15 amino acids. Deletions cut 5 bases from V and 3 bases from J, with 14 bases between. Germline CDR1 reads MDHEN; CDR2 reads SYDVKM. The CDR3 spells CASSPPQGNNQPQHF. DNA for the CDR3: TGTGCCAGCAGTCCCCCACAGGGAAACAATCAGCCCCAGCATTTT.

This clonotype was seen a few times. This chain joins TRBV12-3 or TRBV12-4 and TRBJ2-5; 7 nucleotides match TRBD2. The CDR3 has 15 amino acids. V was clipped by 7 bases and J by 1 base; unmatched bases: 9. The DNA for the CDR3 is TGTGCCAGCAACATCGGCGGGGGACCCCAAGAGACCCAGTACTTC. Amino acid sequence: CASNIGGGPQETQYF.

This clonotype showed up just a few times. The chain employs TRBV20-1 and TRBJ2-7, with 11 bases aligning to TRBD2. The CDR3 sequence is 14 residues long. Unmatched junction bases numbered 4, after V lost 3 bases and J lost 3 bases. The germline V gene has CDR1 DFQATT and CDR2 SNEGSKA (reference sequence). The CDR3, as DNA: TGCAGTGCTAGTCGGCTAGCGGGAGGCTACGAGCAGTACTTC. Its translation: CSASRLAGGYEQYF.

This clonotype was observed a handful of times. The chain couples TRBV7-9 to TRBJ1-1, with a tentative D call TRBD1 (5 bases). The germline V gene has CDR1 SEHNR and CDR2 FQNEAQ (reference sequence). This CDR3 spans 13 amino acids. CDR3 coding DNA: TGTGCTGACAGTCCTTTAATGAACACTGAAGCTTTCTTT. Protein sequence: CADSPLMNTEAFF. The entire variable domain, with the rest obtained from reference TRBV7-9 and TRBJ1-1, is as follows: DTGVSQNPRHKITKRGQNVTFRCDPISEHNRLYWYRQTLGQGPEFLTYFQNEAQLEKSRLLSDRFSAERPKGSFSTLEIQRTEQGDSAMYLCADSPLMNTEAFFGQGTRLTVV.

This chain connects TRBV4-3 to TRBJ2-2; D perhaps matches TRBD2 (6 bases). The CDR3 loop spans 16 amino acids. Trimming removed 6 bases at V and 0 bases at J, with 14 bases between. Germline CDR1 LGHNA, CDR2 YSLEER. The CDR3 here is CASSQRAGTNTGELFF. CDR3 nucleotide sequence: TGCGCCAGCAGTCAGCGGGCGGGGACGAACACCGGGGAGCTGTTTTTT.

The chain links TRBV28 to TRBJ2-7; 7 bases align to TRBD2. V was clipped by 2 bases and J by 6 bases; unmatched bases: 10. From germline, CDR1 is MDHEN and CDR2 SYDVKM. The CDR3 length is 15 residues. For the CDR3, the DNA is TGTGCCAGCAGTTTAGGGTCAGCGGGATCACTCGAGCAGTACTTC. This codes for CASSLGSAGSLEQYF.

This clonotype has only a few counts. V is TRBV27 and J is TRBJ1-2; D not resolved. The CDR3 contains 13 residues. The germline V gene encodes CDR1 MNHEY and CDR2 SMNVEV (reference sequence). V was clipped by 6 bases and J by 8 bases, with 16 bases between them. This CDR3 is CASSRSPPLGYTF. The CDR3 DNA follows: TGTGCCAGCAGCCGATCGCCTCCCTTAGGCTACACCTTC.

For this clonotype: A much larger clone is a single base away; this may be a read error. V and J are TRBV28 and TRBJ2-1, with TRBD2 matching over 7 bases. V dropped 6 bases and J dropped 6; count of bases not matched to a gene: 14. CDR3 size: 16 residues. Germline V gene lookup returns CDR1 MDHEN and CDR2 SYDVKM. The CDR3 sequence: CASSPRERLTINEQFF. DNA for the CDR3: TGTGCCAGCAGCCCGCGGGAGCGCCTTACAATCAATGAGCAGTTCTTC.